This TCR beta chain was sequenced in a study of blood T cells in healthy people across ages. Per the germline V gene, CDR1 is SGHRS and CDR2 is YFSETQ. Deletions cut 1 base from V and 4 bases from J, with 11 bases between. The CDR3 extends over 14 amino acids. To note about this clonotype: Its antigen remains unidentified.

Then a second PCR, running roughly 7 to 12 cycles, was carried out with a sample-barcoded 5' primer and a J-beta primer mix. Every single cDNA molecule received a tag from a template-switch adaptor with 12 random nucleotides. TCRdb passed the 5' RACE reads through MiXCR, listing each CDR3 protein once. The sample contains about 770,000 distinct CDR3 sequences, around two fifths of which appear only once. General observations from the study: The recorded TCR beta diversity per million T cells decreased in a roughly linear manner with age.

This receptor was taken from a man between 60 and 75 years old in good health. The sample taken for sequencing was blood. The chain combines TRBV5-1 with TRBJ2-5, with D perhaps TRBD1 (6 bases). CDR3 residues: CASSLLTGPETQYF. As DNA, the CDR3 is TGCGCCAGCAGCTTGTTGACAGGCCCAGAGACCCAGTACTTC.